One and the same sample provided the 24 T cell receptor beta chains below, sequenced in a study of sequential checkpoint blockade in melanoma. Profiled with immunoSEQ multiplex PCR; TCRdb holds only in-frame clones, not every one. The profile shows around 13,000 clones, 65% to 85% of them singletons. Treatment specified: randomized to nivolumab then ipilimumab (arm A) or the reverse (arm B). Sequencing used CD8+ T cells sorted from blood (inferred from file names), obtained from a patient given nivolumab and ipilimumab in sequence. Source of these receptors: a human patient with melanoma. Some clones in this sample may be carry-over from other donors' samples.

This chain uses TRBV27 with TRBJ2-1; maybe TRBD1 (6 bases). The CDR3 consists of 12 residues. V gave up 2 bases and J gave up 9 bases, with 8 bases separating them. Germline loops: CDR1 MNHEY, CDR2 SMNVEV (reference sequence). The CDR3 here is CASSLLGGEQFF. CDR3 nucleotide sequence: TGTGCCAGCAGTTTACTAGGGGGTGAGCAGTTCTTC.

This clone was found once. The chain recombines TRBV19 with TRBJ2-2; a weak D match, TRBD1 (5 bases). The CDR3 is 16 residues long. Deletions cut 1 base from V and 0 bases from J, with 9 bases between. Germline assignment: CDR1 LNHDA and CDR2 SQIVND (reference sequence). The CDR3 here is CASSIVKGSNTGELFF. CDR3 sequence (DNA): TGTGCCAGTAGTATAGTAAAGGGGTCGAACACCGGGGAGCTGTTTTTT.

This chain connects TRBV7-9 to TRBJ1-4; tentatively, D is TRBD1 (6 bases). This CDR3 region has 19 residues. The V gene lost 5 bases and the J gene lost 6 bases, with 28 bases spanning the gap. Looked up from germline, CDR1 is SEHNR and CDR2 is FQNEAQ (reference sequence). The CDR3 is CASSRLQGNPSRLDEKLFF. The DNA for the CDR3 is TGTGCCAGCAGCAGACTACAGGGAAACCCCTCTCGATTAGATGAAAAACTGTTTTTT.

This clone was counted a single time. V usage is TRBV4-2 and J usage is TRBJ2-1; perhaps TRBD1 as D (5 bases). Trimming took 2 bases from V and 2 from J, leaving 13 bases between them. The CDR3 runs 16 residues. Germline CDR1 and CDR2: LGHNA and YNFKEQ. The CDR3 protein is CASSQRGINPYNEQFF. In DNA, the CDR3 is TGTGCCAGCAGCCAAAGGGGCATTAACCCCTACAATGAGCAGTTCTTC.

This clone has only a few counts. V gene TRBV4-3 combines with J gene TRBJ2-1; 8 bases are a match to TRBD2. Looked up from germline, CDR1 is LGHNA and CDR2 is YSLEER. After removal of 3 bases from V and 2 bases from J, the junction contained 0 bases not matched to a gene. The CDR3 covers 14 residues. The CDR3 nucleotides are TGCGCCAGCAGCCAGGGACTAGCCTACAATGAGCAGTTCTTC. Protein product: CASSQGLAYNEQFF.

The CDR3: CASSQQGGNYEQYF. CDR3 nucleotides: TGTGCCAGCAGTCAACAGGGGGGGAACTACGAGCAGTACTTC. The rearrangement links TRBV27 to TRBJ2-7; a weak D match, TRBD1 (8 bases). This CDR3 contains 14 residues. V was clipped by 5 bases and J by 3 bases, with 14 bases between them. The germline V gene has CDR1 MNHEY and CDR2 SMNVEV (reference sequence).

The gene calls are TRBV6-5 and TRBJ2-7; 8 nucleotides agree with TRBD2. CDR3 size: 15 residues. CDR1 is MNHEY and CDR2 is SVGAGI in the germline V gene. The trim removed 2 bases at V and 0 bases at J, leaving 3 bases unmatched. For the CDR3, the DNA is TGTGCCAGCAGTTACGCGCGGGAGGACTCCTACGAGCAGTACTTC. It codes for CASSYAREDSYEQYF.

The chain employs TRBV11-2 and TRBJ2-7; tentative D call: TRBD1 (5 bases). The V end was cut by 5 bases, the J end by 2 bases, with 16 bases between. Germline lookup yields CDR1 SGHAT and CDR2 FQNNGV. The CDR3 has 15 residues. Here the CDR3 DNA reads TGTGCCAGCAGCGGAGCCGGGCAGGGTGCCTACGAGCAGTACTTC. Translated: CASSGAGQGAYEQYF. Complete variable domain (other parts from reference TRBV11-2 and TRBJ2-7): EAGVAQSPRYKIIEKRQSVAFWCNPISGHATLYWYQQILGQGPKLLIQFQNNGVVDDSQLPKDRFSAERLKGVDSTLKIQPAKLEDSAVYLCASSGAGQGAYEQYFGPGTRLTVT.

This clone was seen a single time. The chain combines TRBV27 with TRBJ1-5; no definite D call. This CDR3 is 14 amino acids long. CDR1 and CDR2 (germline): MNHEY, SMNVEV (reference sequence). The V end was cut by 5 bases, the J end by 7 bases, with 15 bases between. The CDR3 sequence is CASSPRQVRQPQHF. The CDR3 DNA reads as TGTGCCAGCAGTCCTCGGCAGGTTAGGCAGCCCCAGCATTTT.

This clone has just one count. This chain joins TRBV30 and TRBJ1-1; a possible D gene is TRBD1 (5 bases). Deletions cut 2 bases from V and 0 bases from J, with 13 bases between. The CDR3 totals 15 residues. Germline V gene sequence: CDR1 GTSNPN, CDR2 SVGIG (reference sequence). CDR3 sequence (DNA): TGTGCCTGGAGTCGGGGGAGGGGCATGAACACTGAAGCTTTCTTT. Translating gives CAWSRGRGMNTEAFF.

The chain employs TRBV6-6 and TRBJ2-3; the D gene is possibly TRBD2 (5 bases). V lost 2 bases, J lost 0 bases, and 9 bases lay in between. Germline lookup yields CDR1 MNHNY and CDR2 SVGAGI (reference sequence). The CDR3 is 15 amino acids. CDR3 amino acids: CASSYGGGSTDTQYF. The CDR3 coding sequence is TGTGCCAGCAGTTACGGAGGCGGGAGCACAGATACGCAGTATTTT.

CDR3 loop: CASSHREKLFF. The CDR3 nucleotides read TGCGCCAGCAGCCACCGGGAAAAGCTGTTTTTT. The gene calls are TRBV4-3 and TRBJ2-2; perhaps TRBD2 as D (5 bases). The V gene's germline CDR1 is LGHNA and CDR2 YSLEER. The CDR3 length is 11 residues. V was pared by 3 bases and J by 12 bases, with 8 bases between.

The DNA for the CDR3 is TGTGCCAGCACGTCAGCAGGGAGGTGGTCACCCCTCCACTTT. It codes for CASTSAGRWSPLHF. This rearrangement joins TRBV27 to TRBJ1-6; possibly TRBD1 for D (5 bases). Germline CDR1 reads MNHEY; CDR2 reads SMNVEV (reference sequence). This CDR3 contains 14 residues. V was clipped by 7 bases and J by 10 bases, with 17 bases between them.

The chain has TRBV7-9 and TRBJ1-2, with 8 bases aligning to TRBD1. The trim removed 5 bases at V and 4 bases at J, leaving 9 bases unmatched. The CDR3 consists of 15 residues. Germline-derived CDR1 and CDR2 are SEHNR and FQNEAQ (reference sequence). The CDR3 DNA reads as TGTGCCAGCAGCCCAAGGGCCGGGACAGGCTATGGCTACACCTTC. Translation: CASSPRAGTGYGYTF.

The rearrangement joins TRBV5-1 to TRBJ1-1; possibly TRBD1 for D (6 bases). The V and J ends lost 0 bases and 5 bases respectively, with 11 bases between them. Germline assignment: CDR1 SGHRS and CDR2 YFSETQ. This CDR3 is built from 14 residues. The CDR3 region is CASSLAGGRTEAFF. DNA for the CDR3: TGCGCCAGCAGCTTGGCCGGGGGGCGGACTGAAGCTTTCTTT. Complete variable domain (other parts from reference TRBV5-1 and TRBJ1-1): KAGVTQTPRYLIKTRGQQVTLSCSPISGHRSVSWYQQTPGQGLQFLFEYFSETQRNKGNFPGRFSGRQFSNSRSEMNVSTLELGDSALYLCASSLAGGRTEAFFGQGTRLTVV.

This chain links TRBV27 with TRBJ2-1; TRBD1 aligns across 9 bases. With V trimmed by 6 bases and J by 8 bases, 11 bases remained unmatched. Germline V lookup: CDR1 MNHEY, CDR2 SMNVEV (reference sequence). This CDR3 contains 15 residues. The CDR3 is CASSPGTGIKYEQFF. CDR3 DNA: TGTGCCAGCAGCCCCGGGACAGGGATCAAGTATGAGCAGTTCTTC.

This chain uses TRBV15 with TRBJ2-3, with 10 bases fitting TRBD1. Unmatched junction bases numbered 8, after V lost 5 bases and J lost 0 bases. The CDR3 sequence is 17 residues long. CDR1 is LNHNV, CDR2 YYDKDF, per germline (reference sequence). CDR3: CATSAGTGETSTDTQYF. The CDR3 DNA reads TGTGCCACCAGCGCTGGGACAGGGGAGACTAGCACAGATACGCAGTATTTT.

This chain uses TRBV6-6 with TRBJ2-5, with D unclear. Germline V gene sequence: CDR1 MNHNY, CDR2 SVGAGI (reference sequence). The CDR3 spans 12 residues. V was pared by 0 bases and J by 4 bases, with 3 bases between. CDR3 coding DNA: TGTGCCAGCAGTTACTCGAGAGAGACCCAGTACTTC. It is translated as CASSYSRETQYF.

This sequence joins TRBV4-1 and TRBJ1-1, with D uncertain. Germline CDR1 MGHRA, CDR2 YSYEKL. The CDR3 consists of 14 residues. Trimming removed 1 base at V and 5 bases at J, with 11 bases between. DNA of the CDR3: TGCGCCAGCAGCCAAGGGCGGGGTCGGACTGAAGCTTTCTTT. Residues: CASSQGRGRTEAFF.

The chain has TRBV5-1 and TRBJ1-6; 7 bases map to TRBD1. J lost 7 bases, V lost 6 bases, and 4 bases had no gene match. The CDR3 has 13 residues. CDR1 and CDR2 from the germline V gene are SGHRS and YFSETQ. The CDR3 sequence: CASTRTGNSPLHF. The CDR3 DNA sequence: TGCGCCAGCACCCGGACAGGCAATTCACCCCTCCACTTT.

CDR3 protein: CASSDGGDLDEQFF. CDR3 in DNA: TGTGCCAGCAGTGATGGGGGGGATTTGGATGAGCAGTTCTTC. The genes are TRBV6-4 and TRBJ2-1, with TRBD2 matching 7 bases. This CDR3 region has 14 residues. J lost 8 bases, V lost 3 bases, and 7 bases had no gene match. CDR1 MRHNA and CDR2 SNTAGT come from the germline V gene.

The V call is TRBV6-6, the J call TRBJ1-2; D is uncertain. V lost 5 bases and J 2 bases, leaving 12 bases between the germline ends. Germline V gene sequence: CDR1 MNHNY, CDR2 SVGAGI (reference sequence). This CDR3 has 14 residues. The CDR3 DNA sequence: TGTGCCAGCAGTCTCGACACCTTCAACTATGGCTACACCTTC. The encoded protein is CASSLDTFNYGYTF.

This clone was recorded once. This chain uses TRBV15 with TRBJ1-1, with D uncertain. V gave up 6 bases and J gave up 7 bases, with 9 bases separating them. CDR3 size: 11 residues. Germline CDR1 is LNHNV and CDR2 is YYDKDF (reference sequence). CDR3 in amino acids: CATSRRDEAFF. Here the CDR3 DNA reads TGTGCCACCAGTCGGCGGGATGAAGCTTTCTTT.

This chain links TRBV7-9 with TRBJ2-2; TRBD1 matches 12 bases. This CDR3 has 16 residues. The trim removed 3 bases at V and 4 bases at J, leaving 3 bases unmatched. CDR1 is SEHNR and CDR2 is FQNEAQ in the germline V gene (reference sequence). CDR3 coding DNA: TGTGCCAGCAGCTTTCCGGGACAGGGGGCCACCGGGGAGCTGTTTTTT. It translates to CASSFPGQGATGELFF.